This T cell receptor (beta chain) was identified during a study of T cells in Graves' hyperthyroidism and ophthalmopathy. This clonotype has a count of ten or more. RNA transcripts were the template for amplifying TCR beta CDR3 regions. With the HTBI primer set, the TCR CDR3 went through a first round of RT-PCR. MiXCR was run by TCRdb on the multiplex PCR reads, yielding one entry per CDR3 protein. Of about 260,000 distinct CDR3 sequences listed, about a sixth are singletons. This CDR3 contains 15 residues. V lost 6 bases to trimming and J lost 7 bases; unmatched junction nucleotides: 4. Exclusion criteria comprised uncontrolled infection, other autoimmune disease, pregnancy or lactation. Diagnostic decisions used clinical symptoms, serum thyroxine and TRAb, thyroid ultrasound and orbital computed tomography.

The source is a young woman with Graves' ophthalmopathy. This chain links TRBV12-3 or TRBV12-4 with TRBJ2-1, with 15 bases aligning to TRBD2. Material for sequencing was blood. CDR3 loop: CASRGLAGGLNEQFF. The CDR3 region has the DNA TGTGCCAGCAGGGGACTAGCGGGAGGTTTAAATGAGCAGTTCTTC.